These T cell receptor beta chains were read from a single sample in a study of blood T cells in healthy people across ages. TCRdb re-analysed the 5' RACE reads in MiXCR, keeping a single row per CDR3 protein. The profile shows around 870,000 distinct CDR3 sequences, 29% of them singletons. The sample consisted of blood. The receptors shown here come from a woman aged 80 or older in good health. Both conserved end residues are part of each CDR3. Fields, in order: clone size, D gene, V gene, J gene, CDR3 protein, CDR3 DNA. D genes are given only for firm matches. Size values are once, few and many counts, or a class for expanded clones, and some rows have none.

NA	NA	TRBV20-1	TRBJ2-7	CSAFGAFYEQYF	TGCAGTGCCTTCGGGGCGTTTTACGAGCAGTACTTC
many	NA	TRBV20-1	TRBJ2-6	CSARMAGKVGANVLTF	TGCAGTGCTAGAATGGCAGGGAAGGTCGGGGCCAACGTCCTGACTTTC
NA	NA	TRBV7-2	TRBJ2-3	CASSYSGGQGTQYF	TGTGCCAGCAGCTATTCCGGGGGGCAGGGTACGCAGTATTTT
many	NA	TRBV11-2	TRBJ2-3	CASSFDPKGSAQYF	TGTGCCAGCAGCTTCGATCCCAAGGGATCCGCGCAGTATTTT
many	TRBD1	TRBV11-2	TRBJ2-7	CASSRTGGFEQYF	TGTGCCAGCAGCCGGACAGGGGGTTTCGAGCAGTACTTC
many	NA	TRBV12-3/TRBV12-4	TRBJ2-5	CASRARARETQYF	TGTGCCAGCAGAGCCCGGGCTAGGGAGACCCAGTACTTC
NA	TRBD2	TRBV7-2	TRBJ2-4	CASSLVTGGRVAKNIPYF	TGTGCCAGCAGCTTAGTTACGGGGGGGAGAGTAGCCAAAAACATTCCGTACTTC
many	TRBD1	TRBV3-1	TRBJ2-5	CASSQGQGIWETQYF	TGTGCCAGCAGCCAAGGACAGGGTATTTGGGAGACCCAGTACTTC
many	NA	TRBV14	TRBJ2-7	CASSQDRVKQYF	TGTGCCAGCAGCCAAGATCGGGTAAAGCAGTACTTC
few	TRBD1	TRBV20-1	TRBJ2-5	CSAGTGRGETQYF	TGCAGTGCTGGGACAGGGCGGGGAGAGACCCAGTACTTC
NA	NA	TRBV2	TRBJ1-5	CASRFGDQPQHF	TGTGCCAGCAGGTTCGGGGATCAGCCCCAGCATTTT
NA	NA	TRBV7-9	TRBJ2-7	CASSFIGGYEQYF	TGTGCCAGCAGCTTTATCGGAGGCTACGAGCAGTACTTC
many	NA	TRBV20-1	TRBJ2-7	CSARMGTESFEQYF	TGCAGTGCTAGAATGGGAACCGAGAGTTTTGAGCAGTACTTC
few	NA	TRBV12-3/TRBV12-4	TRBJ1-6	CASSLRQRDSPLHF	TGTGCCAGCAGTTTGAGGCAACGGGATTCACCCCTCCACTTT
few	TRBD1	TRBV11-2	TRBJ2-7	CASSLATGGCYEQYF	TGTGCCAGCAGCCTCGCTACAGGGGGCTGCTACGAGCAGTACTTC
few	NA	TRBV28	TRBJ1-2	CASTSDTVHGYTF	TGTGCCAGCACCTCCGACACAGTCCATGGCTACACCTTC
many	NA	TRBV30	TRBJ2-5	CAWSPSGLGTQYF	TGTGCCTGGAGTCCCTCCGGTCTAGGGACCCAGTACTTC
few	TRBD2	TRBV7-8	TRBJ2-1	CASSPQGDGTSAGNEQFF	TGTGCCAGCAGCCCCCAAGGGGACGGGACTAGCGCCGGCAATGAGCAGTTCTTC
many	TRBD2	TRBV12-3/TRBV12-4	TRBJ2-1	CASSILAGNEQFF	TGTGCCAGCAGCATCCTAGCGGGCAATGAGCAGTTCTTC
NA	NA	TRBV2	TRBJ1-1	CASSEWQGAFF	TGTGCCAGCAGTGAATGGCAGGGAGCTTTCTTT
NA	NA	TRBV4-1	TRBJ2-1	CASSPRTASSSYNEQFF	TGCGCCAGCAGCCCAAGGACAGCCTCGAGCTCCTACAATGAGCAGTTCTTC
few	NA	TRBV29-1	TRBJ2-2	CSVGSRVATGELFF	TGCAGCGTTGGCTCCAGGGTGGCCACCGGGGAGCTGTTTTTT
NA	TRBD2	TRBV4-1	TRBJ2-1	CAGSQNLAGVETQFF	TGCGCCGGCAGCCAAAATCTAGCGGGAGTGGAGACCCAGTTCTTC
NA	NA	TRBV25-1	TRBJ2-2	CASSESTAGELFF	TGTGCCAGCAGTGAATCCACAGCCGGGGAGCTGTTTTTT
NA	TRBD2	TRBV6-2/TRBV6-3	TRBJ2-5	CAGSLGLAGAQETQYF	TGTGCCGGCAGTCTGGGACTAGCGGGGGCACAAGAGACCCAGTACTTC
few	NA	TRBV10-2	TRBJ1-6	CASSDQRTVRASPPHF	TGCGCCAGCAGTGACCAACGGACAGTTCGCGCTTCACCCCCCCACTTT
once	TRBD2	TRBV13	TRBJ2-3	CASSLGTSGMVDTQYF	TGTGCCAGCAGCCTAGGGACTAGCGGGATGGTAGATACACAGTATTTT
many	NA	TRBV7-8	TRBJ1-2	CASSLARNPHGYTF	TGTGCCAGCAGCTTAGCCCGTAATCCTCATGGCTACACCTTC
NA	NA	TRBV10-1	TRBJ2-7	CASSESGSHEQYF	TGCGCCAGCAGTGAATCCGGGTCCCACGAGCAGTACTTC
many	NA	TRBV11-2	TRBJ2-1	CASSLVVYNEQFF	TGTGCCAGCAGCTTGGTGGTCTACAATGAGCAGTTCTTC